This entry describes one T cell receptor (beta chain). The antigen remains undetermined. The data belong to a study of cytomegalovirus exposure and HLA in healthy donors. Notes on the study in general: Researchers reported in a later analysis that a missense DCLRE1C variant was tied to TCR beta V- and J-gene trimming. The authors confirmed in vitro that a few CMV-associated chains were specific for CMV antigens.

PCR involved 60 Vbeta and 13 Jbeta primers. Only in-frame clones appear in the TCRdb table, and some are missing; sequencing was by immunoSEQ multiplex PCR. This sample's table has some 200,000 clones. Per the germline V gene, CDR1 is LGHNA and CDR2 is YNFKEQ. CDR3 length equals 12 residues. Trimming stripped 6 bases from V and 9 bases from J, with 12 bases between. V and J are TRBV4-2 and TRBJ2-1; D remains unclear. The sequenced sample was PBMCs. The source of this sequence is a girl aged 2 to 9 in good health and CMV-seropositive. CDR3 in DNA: TGTGCCAGCAGTGGGCCTTACGGTGAGCAGTTCTTC. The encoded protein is CASSGPYGEQFF.